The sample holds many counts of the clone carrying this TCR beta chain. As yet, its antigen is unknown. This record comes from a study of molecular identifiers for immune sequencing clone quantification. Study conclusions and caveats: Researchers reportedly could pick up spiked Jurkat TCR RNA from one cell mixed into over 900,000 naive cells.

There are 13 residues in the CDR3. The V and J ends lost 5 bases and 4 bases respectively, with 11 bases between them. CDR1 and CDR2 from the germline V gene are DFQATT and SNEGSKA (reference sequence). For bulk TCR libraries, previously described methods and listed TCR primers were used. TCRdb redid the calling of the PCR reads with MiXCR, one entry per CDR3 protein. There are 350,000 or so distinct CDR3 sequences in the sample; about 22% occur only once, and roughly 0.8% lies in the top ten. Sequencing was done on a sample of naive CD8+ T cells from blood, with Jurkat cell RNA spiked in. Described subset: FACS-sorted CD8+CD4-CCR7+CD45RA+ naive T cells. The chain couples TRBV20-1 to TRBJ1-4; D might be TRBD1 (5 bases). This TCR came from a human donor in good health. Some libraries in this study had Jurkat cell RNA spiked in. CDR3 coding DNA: TGCAGTGCTCCACAGGAGAATAATGAAAAACTGTTTTTT. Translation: CSAPQENNEKLFF.